One sample yielded the 24 T cell receptor beta chains listed below, sequenced in a study of blood T cell repertoires in COVID-19. Using immunoSEQ multiplex PCR, the repertoire was profiled, and TCRdb retains in-frame clones only, with some absent. The data contain some 150,000 clones, around 84% of them seen just once; the ten biggest clones take up roughly 4.8%. The specimen was peripheral blood. Receptor source: a human donor in a cohort sampled during active COVID-19.

V is TRBV5-1 and J is TRBJ1-1; no definite D call. The CDR3 is 15 residues long. Germline values: CDR1 SGHRS, CDR2 YFSETQ. V was trimmed by 2 bases and J by 0 bases, leaving 11 bases between them. As DNA, the CDR3 is TGCGCCAGCAGCTTAAGAGGGCCCATGAACACTGAAGCTTTCTTT. Translated, it gives CASSLRGPMNTEAFF.

This chain uses TRBV9 with TRBJ1-1; D is possibly TRBD1 (6 bases). V was clipped by 3 bases and J by 1 base, with 10 bases between them. Germline V lookup: CDR1 SGDLS, CDR2 YYNGEE. The CDR3 loop spans 14 amino acids. The CDR3 is CASSAGAGNTEAFF. The DNA of the CDR3 is TGTGCCAGCAGCGCAGGGGCGGGGAACACTGAAGCTTTCTTT.

The genes are TRBV24-1 and TRBJ2-1; 11 nucleotides match TRBD2. From germline, CDR1 is KGHDR and CDR2 SFDVKD. CDR3 length: 14 residues. V dropped 10 bases and J dropped 7; count of bases not matched to a gene: 8. This CDR3 is CATDTGLAVNEQFF. In nucleotides, the CDR3 is TGTGCCACAGACACGGGACTAGCGGTGAATGAGCAGTTCTTC.

The V call is TRBV7-9, the J call TRBJ1-2; 7 bases map to TRBD1. The germline V gene encodes CDR1 SEHNR and CDR2 FQNEAQ (reference sequence). CDR3 length: 15 residues. The trim removed 3 bases at V and 5 bases at J, leaving 9 bases unmatched. The CDR3 sequence is CASSFPSTGRYGYTF. The CDR3 DNA is TGTGCCAGCAGCTTTCCCTCGACAGGGCGATATGGCTACACCTTC.

This clone was picked up a small number of times. This chain joins TRBV19 and TRBJ1-1, with TRBD1 matching over 7 bases. Per the germline V gene, CDR1 is LNHDA and CDR2 is SQIVND (reference sequence). The ends lost 2 bases at V and 6 bases at J; junction bases unmatched: 6. The CDR3 length is 14 residues. CDR3 sequence reads: CASSIQGESAEAFF. The CDR3, as DNA: TGTGCCAGTAGTATACAGGGGGAAAGCGCTGAAGCTTTCTTT.

This chain connects TRBV5-1 to TRBJ1-6; D remains unclear. There are 15 residues in the CDR3. In germline, CDR1 is SGHRS, CDR2 YFSETQ. Deletions cut 0 bases from V and 9 bases from J, with 13 bases between. The CDR3 DNA sequence: TGCGCCAGCAGCTTGGGCCAGGCCCTCGGTTCACCCCTCCACTTT. Its translation is CASSLGQALGSPLHF.

This clone has a handful of counts. The V gene is TRBV19, the J gene TRBJ2-1, with TRBD2 identical over 8 bases. In germline, CDR1 is LNHDA, CDR2 SQIVND (reference sequence). This CDR3 contains 13 residues. The ends lost 7 bases at V and 15 bases at J; junction bases unmatched: 14. The CDR3 reads CASIGGRPLTPFF. The CDR3 DNA reads as TGTGCCAGTATTGGCGGGAGGCCCTTAACCCCGTTCTTC.

Comments on this clone: Relative to the germline gene, one junction end is altered; a read error may explain this. The chain couples TRBV6-6 to TRBJ2-3, with TRBD1 identical over 8 bases. CDR3 length: 16 residues. The V gene's germline CDR1 is MNHNY and CDR2 SVGAGI (reference sequence). This chain's CDR3 is CASLGRQGRRTATQYF. The CDR3 bases are TGTGCCAGCCTCGGCAGACAGGGGAGAAGAACAGCTACGCAGTATTTT.

The chain has TRBV15 and TRBJ1-2, with TRBD1 matching over 8 bases. The germline V gene has CDR1 LNHNV and CDR2 YYDKDF (reference sequence). The CDR3 has 15 amino acids. V lost 5 bases and J lost 4; bases outside the gene matches: 9. CDR3 sequence reads: CATSPRTGPSYGYTF. CDR3 DNA: TGTGCCACCAGCCCCAGGACAGGGCCGTCCTATGGCTACACCTTC.

This clone was recorded a few times. The genes are TRBV30 and TRBJ2-7, with TRBD1 as a possible D gene (6 bases). CDR1 and CDR2 (germline): GTSNPN, SVGIG (reference sequence). Trimming took off 2 bases at V and 3 bases at J, with 14 bases between the two ends. CDR3 size: 14 residues. The CDR3 loop is CAWSMFGGYYEQYF. CDR3 nucleotide sequence: TGTGCCTGGAGTATGTTTGGGGGCTACTACGAGCAGTACTTC.

CDR3 nucleotide sequence: TGTGCCAGCAGCTTAAGGTTGGGCGGGGGTCAAGAGACCCAGTACTTC. Translated, it gives CASSLRLGGGQETQYF. The chain joins TRBV11-2 to TRBJ2-5; 7 nucleotides align to TRBD2. Germline V gives CDR1 SGHAT, CDR2 FQNNGV. The CDR3 has 16 amino acids. V shed 2 bases and J 2 bases; nucleotides not matched to a gene: 8. The whole variable domain, remainder taken from reference TRBV11-2 and TRBJ2-5, is EAGVAQSPRYKIIEKRQSVAFWCNPISGHATLYWYQQILGQGPKLLIQFQNNGVVDDSQLPKDRFSAERLKGVDSTLKIQPAKLEDSAVYLCASSLRLGGGQETQYFGPGTRLLVL.

This rearrangement joins TRBV18 to TRBJ1-2; TRBD1 aligns across 8 bases. The CDR3 is 15 amino acids. Germline V CDR1 and CDR2: KGHSH, LQKENI. The J segment lost 5 bases and the V segment lost 5 bases, leaving 10 bases of the junction unmatched. CDR3 nucleotides: TGTGCCAGCTCAGACCAGGGGGCGTCTGGATATGGCTACACCTTC. Encoded protein: CASSDQGASGYGYTF.

The rearrangement links TRBV27 to TRBJ1-1; D call uncertain. The CDR3 loop spans 14 amino acids. Looked up from germline, CDR1 is MNHEY and CDR2 is SMNVEV (reference sequence). Trimming took 5 bases from V and 2 from J, leaving 12 bases between them. This chain's CDR3 is CASSPHSPNTEAFF. The DNA of the CDR3 is TGTGCCAGCAGTCCCCACTCACCCAACACTGAAGCTTTCTTT.

This chain joins TRBV6-5 and TRBJ2-3, with a tentative D call TRBD1 (8 bases). The CDR3 covers 15 residues. Per the germline V gene, CDR1 is MNHEY and CDR2 is SVGAGI. Trimming pared 7 bases from V and 5 bases from J, leaving 19 bases between. The CDR3 is CASNQRNRGGDTQYF. CDR3 bases: TGTGCCAGCAACCAAAGGAACAGGGGGGGAGATACGCAGTATTTT.

This chain links TRBV5-4 with TRBJ1-2; D remains ambiguous. V was trimmed by 4 bases and J by 4 bases, leaving 14 bases between them. Germline values: CDR1 SGHNT, CDR2 YYREEE (reference sequence). This CDR3 contains 14 residues. CDR3 sequence: CASSPQDAGYGYTF. In DNA form, the CDR3 reads TGTGCCAGCAGCCCCCAAGACGCGGGCTATGGCTACACCTTC.

This rearrangement joins TRBV15 to TRBJ2-7; D is possibly TRBD1 (5 bases). CDR1 and CDR2 (germline): LNHNV, YYDKDF (reference sequence). This CDR3 spans 15 amino acids. V lost 0 bases to trimming and J lost 0 bases, with 9 bases between them. This chain's CDR3 is CATSRETDSSYEQYF. In DNA, the CDR3 is TGTGCCACCAGCAGAGAGACCGACAGCTCCTACGAGCAGTACTTC.

This chain uses TRBV21-1 with TRBJ1-5; the tabulated D call, TRBD1, remains unverified against the DNA. TRBV21-1 is shown as a pseudogene. This CDR3 region has 13 residues. CDR3 sequence: CAINRVGNQPQHF. For the CDR3, the DNA is TGTGCCATAAACAGGGTAGGCAATCAGCCCCAGCATTTT.

The chain employs TRBV28 and TRBJ2-1; D is perhaps TRBD2 (5 bases). Germline-derived CDR1 and CDR2 are MDHEN and SYDVKM. V was shortened by 4 bases and J by 0 bases, with 16 bases between the two germline ends. The CDR3 length is 17 residues. The DNA of the CDR3 is TGTGCCAGCAGTTCTTCCGGTAGCGTGAGCTCCTACAATGAGCAGTTCTTC. This sequence encodes CASSSSGSVSSYNEQFF.

DNA of the CDR3: TGTGCCAGCAGCCGGAATGGACAGGCTGGCTATGGCTACACCTTC. As protein: CASSRNGQAGYGYTF. J is TRBJ1-2 and V is TRBV16, with TRBD1 matching over 7 bases. With 4 bases clipped from V and 4 bases from J, the junction kept 9 bases outside the gene matches. CDR1 is KGHSY, CDR2 FQNENV, per germline. CDR3 length equals 15 residues.

The chain couples TRBV7-8 to TRBJ2-3; the match to TRBD2 covers 11 bases. CDR1 is SGHVS, CDR2 FQNEAQ, per germline. This CDR3 has 14 residues. Unmatched junction bases numbered 1, after V lost 0 bases and J lost 8 bases. The CDR3 protein is CASSLAGTSGTQYF. The CDR3 region has the DNA TGTGCCAGCAGCTTAGCGGGGACTAGCGGTACGCAGTATTTT. The full variable domain, its missing parts supplied by reference TRBV7-8 and TRBJ2-3, is GAGVSQSPRYKVAKRGQDVALRCDPISGHVSLFWYQQALGQGPEFLTYFQNEAQLDKSGLPSDRFFAERPEGSVSTLKIQRTQQEDSAVYLCASSLAGTSGTQYFGPGTRLTVL.

The rearrangement links TRBV5-1 to TRBJ1-4; perhaps TRBD1 as D (6 bases). CDR3 length: 17 residues. CDR1 SGHRS and CDR2 YFSETQ come from the germline V gene. The V end was cut by 1 base, the J end by 8 bases, with 21 bases between. CDR3 DNA: TGCGCCAGCAGCTTGAGTCCAGGGGCCCTAGGTACGGAAAAACTGTTTTTT. As protein: CASSLSPGALGTEKLFF.

This chain uses TRBV5-1 with TRBJ1-4; no clear D gene. Germline loops: CDR1 SGHRS, CDR2 YFSETQ. With 0 bases removed from V and 10 bases from J, the gap between germline ends came to 13 bases. CDR3 size: 14 residues. CDR3 amino acids: CASSLAGRGGKLFF. In nucleotides, the CDR3 is TGCGCCAGCAGCTTGGCAGGCAGAGGAGGAAAACTGTTTTTT.

The chain uses TRBV7-9 and TRBJ2-1; 16 nucleotides line up with TRBD2. The V segment lost 5 bases and the J segment 6 bases; nucleotides outside the gene matches: 7. The CDR3 sequence is 17 residues long. CDR1 SEHNR and CDR2 FQNEAQ come from the germline V gene (reference sequence). The CDR3 loop is CASSAGTSGRAPNEQFF. The CDR3 DNA reads as TGTGCCAGCAGCGCGGGGACTAGCGGGAGGGCTCCCAATGAGCAGTTCTTC.

The genes are TRBV19 and TRBJ2-2, with D possibly TRBD1 on 5 matching bases. This CDR3 is 14 amino acids long. Germline V CDR1 and CDR2: LNHDA, SQIVND (reference sequence). The V end lost 3 bases, the J end lost 6 bases, and 11 bases lay between the germline ends. The CDR3 bases are TGTGCCAGTAGTATCCAGCTAGGGGCCGGGGAGCTGTTTTTT. Protein product: CASSIQLGAGELFF.